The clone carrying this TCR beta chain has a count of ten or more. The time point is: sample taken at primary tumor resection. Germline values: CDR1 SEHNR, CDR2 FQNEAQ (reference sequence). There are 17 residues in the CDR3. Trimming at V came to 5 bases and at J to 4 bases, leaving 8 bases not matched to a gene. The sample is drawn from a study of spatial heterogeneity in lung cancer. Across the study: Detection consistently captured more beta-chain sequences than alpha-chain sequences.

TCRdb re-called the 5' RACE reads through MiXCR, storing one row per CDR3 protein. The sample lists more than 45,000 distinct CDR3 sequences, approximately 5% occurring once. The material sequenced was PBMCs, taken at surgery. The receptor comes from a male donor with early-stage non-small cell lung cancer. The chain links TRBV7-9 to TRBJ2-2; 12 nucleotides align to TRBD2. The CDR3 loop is CASSLRTSGTGTGELFF. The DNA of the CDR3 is TGTGCCAGCAGCCTGAGGACTAGCGGGACCGGCACCGGGGAGCTGTTTTTT.